These 22 T cell receptor beta chains came from one sample sequenced in a study of identical twins. TCRdb reprocessed the 5' RACE reads with MiXCR, giving one entry per CDR3 protein. This sample yields 250,000 to 350,000 distinct CDR3 sequences, of which 7.5% to 9.5% are seen a single time; roughly 7% belongs to the top ten. The sample was also reused in another study, on yellow fever vaccine responses in identical twins.

The sample consisted of CD8+ T cells sorted from blood. The receptors derive from a woman between 18 and 29 years old in good health.

This clonotype was detected ten times or more. The chain joins TRBV12-3 or TRBV12-4 to TRBJ2-3, with D possibly TRBD2 on 5 matching bases. The CDR3 length is 14 residues. V was clipped by 5 bases and J by 5 bases, with 14 bases between them. CDR3 sequence (DNA): TGTGCCAGCAGTCCTAGCAGGAGCGAAGATACGCAGTATTTT. The encoded protein is CASSPSRSEDTQYF.

In its sample, this clonotype was seen a few times. The rearrangement joins TRBV14 to TRBJ2-7, with a tentative D call TRBD2 (5 bases). Trimming left V 1 base short and J 6 bases short, with 10 bases between. The CDR3 is 13 residues long. The germline V gene has CDR1 SGHDN and CDR2 FVKESK. The CDR3 nucleotides read TGTGCCAGCAGCCAAGCGTCGGGGTCCGAGCAGTACTTC. This translates into CASSQASGSEQYF. The full variable domain, rest sourced from reference TRBV14 and TRBJ2-7, is EAGVTQFPSHSVIEKGQTVTLRCDPISGHDNLYWYRRVMGKEIKFLLHFVKESKQDESGMPNNRFLAERTGGTYSTLKVQPAELEDSGVYFCASSQASGSEQYFGPGTRLTVT.

This clonotype was detected only a few times. J is TRBJ2-3 and V is TRBV2, with no clear D. V lost 2 bases and J lost 0, with 9 bases in between. From germline, CDR1 is SNHLY and CDR2 FYNNEI. The CDR3 runs to 15 residues. The CDR3 is CASSEWGTSTDTQYF. The CDR3 DNA reads TGTGCCAGCAGTGAATGGGGAACTAGCACAGATACGCAGTATTTT.

CDR3 in DNA: TGTGCCATCACAACAGGGGACACCTACAATGAGCAGTTCTTC. It encodes CAITTGDTYNEQFF. V gene TRBV10-3 combines with J gene TRBJ2-1; TRBD1 aligns across 7 bases. Trimming took 7 bases from V and 2 from J; bases not matched to a gene: 5. Germline CDR1 is ENHRY and CDR2 is SYGVKD. CDR3 length equals 14 residues.

There are many counts of this clonotype. The V and J genes are TRBV29-1 and TRBJ2-7; a weak D match, TRBD2 (6 bases). The CDR3 is 14 residues long. Germline assignment: CDR1 SQVTM and CDR2 ANQGSEA. Deletions cut 1 base from V and 9 bases from J, with 19 bases between. CDR3 protein: CSVEGGTSLTGQYF. The CDR3 DNA is TGCAGCGTTGAAGGGGGCACTAGCCTGACCGGGCAGTACTTC.

This chain connects TRBV9 to TRBJ2-5; 10 nucleotides agree with TRBD1. The CDR3 extends over 15 amino acids. Germline V gene lookup returns CDR1 SGDLS and CDR2 YYNGEE. The V gene end was trimmed by 4 bases and the J gene end by 5 bases; junction bases not matched to a gene: 8. CDR3 coding DNA: TGTGCCAGCAGCCCTACGACAGGGGGCGGGGAGACCCAGTACTTC. This translates into CASSPTTGGGETQYF.

The chain combines TRBV20-1 with TRBJ2-1; TRBD2 matches 11 bases. CDR1 is DFQATT, CDR2 SNEGSKA, per germline (reference sequence). The CDR3 length is 18 residues. The CDR3 is CWARSPGLAGGISNEQFF. In DNA, the CDR3 is TGCTGGGCTAGATCTCCGGGATTAGCGGGGGGGATTTCCAATGAGCAGTTCTTC.

The rearrangement uses TRBV21-1 and TRBJ1-4; TRBD1 is the table's D call, not checked against the DNA. TRBV21-1 is tagged as a pseudogene. The CDR3 spans 17 residues. CDR3 DNA sequence: TGTGCCAGCAGAGCAGGGGGGACGCGGCCCCTTAATGAAAAACTGTTTTTT. Protein product: CASRAGGTRPLNEKLFF.

This clonotype was counted at least ten times. The genes are TRBV27 and TRBJ2-1; weak D call: TRBD2 (5 bases). V shed 10 bases and J shed 5 bases, with 15 bases lying between them. CDR3 length: 13 amino acids. Germline V gene lookup returns CDR1 MNHEY and CDR2 SMNVEV (reference sequence). The CDR3 nucleotides are TGTGCCACCTCGGACTCGTCTCACAATGAGCAGTTCTTC. It is translated as CATSDSSHNEQFF.

This clonotype was counted at least ten times. CDR3 nucleotides: TGTGCCAGCAGCCAAGAATCGGACGGAGCCTACGAGCAGTACTTC. Amino acids: CASSQESDGAYEQYF. This chain connects TRBV4-2 to TRBJ2-7; D call uncertain. The CDR3 contains 15 residues. Germline lookup yields CDR1 LGHNA and CDR2 YNFKEQ. Deletions cut 0 bases from V and 2 bases from J, with 11 bases between.

The chain employs TRBV6-4 and TRBJ1-2; D unclear. This CDR3 has 12 amino acids. With 4 bases removed from V and 2 bases from J, the gap between germline ends came to 5 bases. Germline CDR1 reads MRHNA; CDR2 reads SNTAGT. CDR3 region: CASSAANYGYTF. The DNA for the CDR3 is TGTGCCAGCAGTGCGGCAAACTATGGCTACACCTTC.

The rearrangement joins TRBV27 to TRBJ2-2; D remains unclear. This CDR3 comprises 15 residues. V shed 3 bases and J shed 5 bases, with 13 bases lying between them. Germline CDR1 MNHEY, CDR2 SMNVEV (reference sequence). The CDR3: CASSLRNSITGELFF. Here the CDR3 DNA reads TGTGCCAGCAGTTTGCGGAACAGCATTACCGGGGAGCTGTTTTTT.

The sample holds a few counts of this clonotype. The chain links TRBV27 to TRBJ2-5, with TRBD2 identical over 9 bases. CDR1 and CDR2 from the germline V gene are MNHEY and SMNVEV (reference sequence). The ends lost 5 bases at V and 2 bases at J; junction bases unmatched: 9. The CDR3 is made up of 16 amino acids. The CDR3 region is CASSPASGEIQETQYF. CDR3 bases: TGTGCCAGCAGTCCGGCTAGCGGGGAAATACAAGAGACCCAGTACTTC.

This clonotype was seen more than once but under ten times. The chain combines TRBV6-2 or TRBV6-3 with TRBJ2-1, with 8 bases that match TRBD2. The germline CDR1 and CDR2 sequences are MNHEY and SVGEGT. The CDR3 sequence is 14 residues long. The V gene end was trimmed by 2 bases and the J gene end by 8 bases; junction bases not matched to a gene: 5. In nucleotides, the CDR3 is TGTGCCAGCAGTTACGCGGGGGGAGGGGATGAGCAGTTCTTC. It yields the protein CASSYAGGGDEQFF.

Only a few counts were recorded for this clonotype. The chain carries TRBV4-3 and TRBJ2-7; no firm D call. The CDR3 is 14 residues long. From germline, CDR1 is LGHNA and CDR2 YSLEER. V gave up 0 bases and J gave up 3 bases, with 9 bases separating them. The DNA for the CDR3 is TGCGCCAGCAGCCAAGATGTGGGCCTCTACGAGCAGTACTTC. Its translation is CASSQDVGLYEQYF.

This clonotype occurred many times. This chain uses TRBV20-1 with TRBJ2-3; D is possibly TRBD1 (5 bases). The CDR3 is made up of 16 amino acids. Looked up from germline, CDR1 is DFQATT and CDR2 is SNEGSKA (reference sequence). The V and J ends lost 0 bases and 0 bases respectively, with 13 bases between them. The chain's CDR3 is CSARDGARSSTDTQYF. CDR3 nucleotides: TGCAGTGCTAGAGATGGGGCTCGGTCGAGCACAGATACGCAGTATTTT.

This clonotype was seen ten or more times. The chain carries TRBV12-3 or TRBV12-4 and TRBJ2-3; no clear D. The CDR3 length is 10 residues. Trimming stripped 8 bases from V and 4 bases from J, with 4 bases between. The CDR3 DNA sequence: TGTGCCAGCGGCGCAGATACGCAGTATTTT. It yields the protein CASGADTQYF.

The sample holds many counts of this clonotype. The chain combines TRBV28 with TRBJ1-6, with a weak D call TRBD1 (5 bases). The CDR3 runs 16 residues. Trimming took 5 bases from V and 4 from J, leaving 15 bases between them. The germline gives CDR1 MDHEN, CDR2 SYDVKM. The CDR3 bases are TGTGCCAGCAGTGGATCCCGTCAGGGTTATAATTCACCCCTCCACTTT. Protein product: CASSGSRQGYNSPLHF.

This clonotype was observed a few times. The chain is built from TRBV21-1 and TRBJ1-1; TRBD1 was called by the table and not checked on the DNA. TRBV21-1 is a pseudogene locus. This CDR3 has 14 residues. The DNA of the CDR3 is TGTGCCAGCAGCACGAGAGGGGGCCCGCTTGAAGCTTTCTTT. Protein product: CASSTRGGPLEAFF.

The chain is built from TRBV9 and TRBJ1-1, with a weak D call TRBD1 (5 bases). The V gene lost 4 bases and the J gene lost 3 bases, with 19 bases spanning the gap. CDR1 and CDR2 from the germline V gene are SGDLS and YYNGEE. The length of the CDR3 is 16 residues. CDR3 nucleotide sequence: TGTGCCAGCAGCTTCCTTGTGGGTGGGGCCGACACTGAAGCTTTCTTT. Its protein is CASSFLVGGADTEAFF.

This clonotype was picked up a small number of times. The J gene is TRBJ2-7, the V gene TRBV7-9; a possible D gene is TRBD1 (5 bases). CDR3 size: 16 residues. The V end lost 5 bases, the J end lost 4 bases, and 21 bases lay between the germline ends. Looked up from germline, CDR1 is SEHNR and CDR2 is FQNEAQ (reference sequence). DNA of the CDR3: TGTGCCAGCAGCGAATACAGGCCTCCTATGGTATACGAGCAGTACTTC. Its translation: CASSEYRPPMVYEQYF.

In its sample, this clonotype was seen many times. The rearrangement links TRBV21-1 to TRBJ2-1; the DNA was not used to check the table's D call, TRBD2. TRBV21-1 is shown as a pseudogene. The CDR3 has 16 amino acids. The CDR3, as DNA: TGTGCCAGCAGCAAAAAGGGTAGCGGGGGGAACAATGAGCAGTTCTTC. Translation: CASSKKGSGGNNEQFF.